These 12 T cell receptor beta chains were sequenced from one sample in a study of sequential checkpoint blockade in melanoma. Assay: immunoSEQ multiplex PCR; the TCRdb copy retains only in-frame clones and omits some. The sample gives about 35,000 clones, just under 85% of which show up once; less than 7% is in the top ten. Documented treatment: randomized to nivolumab then ipilimumab (arm A) or the reverse (arm B). The sequencing here drew on CD8+ T cells sorted from blood (inferred from file names), taken from a patient given nivolumab and ipilimumab in sequence. These receptors were collected from a human donor with melanoma.

This chain uses TRBV5-6 with TRBJ2-7; 15 bases match TRBD2. The CDR3 loop spans 15 amino acids. The germline V gene encodes CDR1 SGHDT and CDR2 YYEEEE. V gave up 4 bases and J gave up 9 bases; unmatched junction bases: 8. The CDR3: CASSEGLAGGPGQYF. The DNA of the CDR3 is TGTGCCAGCAGCGAGGGACTAGCGGGGGGACCCGGGCAGTACTTC.

The J gene is TRBJ1-6, the V gene TRBV13, with D perhaps matching TRBD1 (5 bases). This CDR3 region has 13 residues. CDR1 is PRHDT and CDR2 is FYEKMQ in the germline V gene (reference sequence). V was cut by 8 bases and J by 10 bases, with 15 bases left in between. CDR3 amino acids: CASGGVGISPLHF. The CDR3 nucleotides are TGTGCCAGCGGGGGGGTAGGGATCTCACCCCTCCACTTT. The full variable domain, its missing parts supplied by reference TRBV13 and TRBJ1-6, is AAGVIQSPRHLIKEKRETATLKCYPIPRHDTVYWYQQGPGQDPQFLISFYEKMQSDKGSIPDRFSAQQFSDYHSELNMSSLELGDSALYFCASGGVGISPLHFGNGTRLTVT.

This rearrangement joins TRBV10-2 to TRBJ1-1; no clear D gene. The CDR3 has 14 amino acids. Trimming took off 5 bases at V and 2 bases at J, with 12 bases between the two ends. CDR1 and CDR2 (germline): WSHSY, SAAADI. Written as DNA, the CDR3 is TGCGCCAGCAGTAGTCCAGGTCGTAACACTGAAGCTTTCTTT. Its protein product is CASSSPGRNTEAFF.

V and J are TRBV27 and TRBJ1-6, with D tentatively TRBD1 (5 bases). Between the trimmed V and J ends, which lost 5 bases and 8 bases, there was a span of 13 bases. Germline V gene sequence: CDR1 MNHEY, CDR2 SMNVEV (reference sequence). The CDR3 contains 14 residues. CDR3 sequence: CASSPGVPDSPLHF. CDR3 in DNA: TGTGCCAGCAGTCCGGGGGTACCCGATTCACCCCTCCACTTT.

The V call is TRBV7-2, the J call TRBJ2-5, with 12 bases matching TRBD2. With the DNA end fitting TRBJ2-7 better, the J assignment may be wrong. Germline V gene lookup returns CDR1 SGHTA and CDR2 FQGNSA. The CDR3 is 16 residues long. Here the CDR3 DNA reads TGTGCCAGCAGCTGGGCAAGGCTAGCGGGAGGGTACGAGCAGTACTTC. It is translated as CASSWARLAGGYEQYF.

This chain uses TRBV5-1 with TRBJ1-4, with 8 bases aligning to TRBD1. With V trimmed by 4 bases and J by 7 bases, 12 bases remained unmatched. This CDR3 spans 16 amino acids. Germline-derived CDR1 and CDR2 are SGHRS and YFSETQ. CDR3 DNA: TGCGCCAGCAGCACAAGTCAGGGGGCGGAGGGTGAAAAACTGTTTTTT. This encodes CASSTSQGAEGEKLFF.

This clone was counted once. The chain links TRBV19 to TRBJ2-7; D unresolved. This CDR3 has 13 amino acids. Trimming removed 3 bases at V and 4 bases at J, with 10 bases between. Germline V gives CDR1 LNHDA, CDR2 SQIVND (reference sequence). CDR3 coding DNA: TGTGCCAGTAGTATGAATCTCAGGTACGAGCAGTACTTC. This gives the protein CASSMNLRYEQYF.

This clone was found once. The V call is TRBV2, the J call TRBJ2-3; 8 bases agree with TRBD1. The CDR3 consists of 14 residues. The V gene's germline CDR1 is SNHLY and CDR2 FYNNEI. V dropped 8 bases and J dropped 5; count of bases not matched to a gene: 9. CDR3: CASLDRAKGDTQYF. In DNA form, the CDR3 reads TGTGCCAGCTTGGACAGGGCCAAGGGAGATACGCAGTATTTT.

The rearrangement links TRBV6-5 to TRBJ1-1, with TRBD1 matching 8 bases. The CDR3 totals 14 residues. Germline V gives CDR1 MNHEY, CDR2 SVGAGI. The J segment lost 3 bases and the V segment lost 11 bases, leaving 11 bases of the junction unmatched. CDR3: CASGDRIFDTEAFF. For the CDR3, the DNA is TGTGCCTCCGGGGACAGGATTTTCGACACTGAAGCTTTCTTT.

The chain is built from TRBV27 and TRBJ2-7, with D tentatively TRBD2 (6 bases). V was shortened by 2 bases and J by 3 bases, with 11 bases between the two germline ends. CDR3 length equals 14 residues. Germline loops: CDR1 MNHEY, CDR2 SMNVEV (reference sequence). For the CDR3, the DNA is TGTGCCAGCAGTTTACGCGGGGCCGACTACGAGCAGTACTTC. It codes for CASSLRGADYEQYF.

This clone is labeled medium-sized (0.01 to 0.1%). The chain links TRBV6-4 to TRBJ2-1; the D gene is possibly TRBD2 (5 bases). Trimming took off 0 bases at V and 0 bases at J, with 6 bases between the two ends. CDR3 size: 15 residues. Germline CDR1 is MRHNA and CDR2 is SNTAGT. The CDR3 region has the DNA TGTGCCAGCAGTGACTCGACTAACTCCTACAATGAGCAGTTCTTC. Translation: CASSDSTNSYNEQFF.

The CDR3 region has the DNA TGTGCCAGCAGTCCAGGGGATGCTGTCTATGGCTACACCTTC. Amino acid sequence: CASSPGDAVYGYTF. The chain joins TRBV5-6 to TRBJ1-2; TRBD1 might be the D (6 bases). The V end lost 5 bases, the J end lost 4 bases, and 15 bases lay between the germline ends. The germline gives CDR1 SGHDT, CDR2 YYEEEE. The CDR3 sequence is 14 residues long.